This T cell receptor (beta chain) stems from a study of blood T cell repertoires in COVID-19 (dated by TCRdb to about 2020). At the level of the whole study: The collaborator samples originated in the United States, Italy and Spain and spanned the acute and convalescent phases of COVID-19. The prospective study material was composed of cDNA or gDNA derived from T cells, B-cell-depleted T cells, or PBMCs. Subjects who had been exposed to COVID-19, were actively infected with it, or had recovered from it provided the deeply sampled blood TCRbeta repertoires that made up the dataset. The repertoires were released in a freely available public database meant as a resource for research on the immune response to SARS-CoV-2. The samples were drawn from the first 160 participants of the ongoing ImmuneRACE study and from about 1,200 subjects provided by 6 global collaborators. Nearly every sample came with metadata listing a de-identified subject ID, COVID-19 status, age in years and sex. Where available, HLA class I and class II types were obtained from metadata supplied by the sample provider rather than from assay-based typing. Here is what the overall study found, with its caveats: Clinical and demographic metadata were provided uncurated, with the amount varying by source and participant.

Taken from cysteine to phenylalanine, the CDR3 has 14 residues. Only the CDR3 part of the read is kept: 42 bases, read in frame from the first base. Between the V and J ends, shortened by 0 bases and 4 bases respectively, the junction contains 11 bases. The germline V gene (reference sequence) specifies SGHKS as CDR1 and YYEKEE as CDR2. The collaborating institutions used their own protocols to collect whole blood in K2EDTA tubes. For TCRbeta analysis, collaborator samples were shipped as frozen whole blood, as isolated PBMCs, or as DNA extracted from either sample type. About this clone: The target of this receptor is not known. The input lacks base qualities; no much larger clone sits a single base away.

TCRbeta CDR3 regions were amplified from genomic DNA using the immunoSEQ Assay, a bias-controlled multiplex PCR. Concerning the study's data processing: Nucleated cell counts per sample were estimated from amplification of reference gene primers within the assay. To quantify the absolute abundance of each unique TCRbeta CDR3 rearrangement, sequence reads were collapsed and filtered. For each sample, productive Simpson clonality was calculated as the square root of Simpson's diversity index over productive rearrangements. In TCRdb, the immuneACCESS table is reduced to in-frame sequences with V and J assigned. These tables do not hold every clone; where another copy was compared, an unresolved V gene accounts for under half, and the others remain unexplained. The V and J calls and clone size were taken over from that table, and D and trimming were inferred from the DNA. The sample profile shows approximately 260,000 clones; roughly 85% of them were found once. The ten largest clones capture around 10% of the sample.

Sequencing was done on a sample of peripheral blood. This sequence originates from a woman between 65 and 79 years old with acute or convalescent COVID-19. In this chain, TRBV5-5 is recombined with TRBJ2-7, with no reliable assignment of the D segment. The nucleotide sequence is given as TGTGCCAGCAGCTTGGTGATCTGGGCGTACGAGCAGTACTTC. Protein translation: CASSLVIWAYEQYF. The variable domain in full, with residues beyond the CDR3 obtained from the reference TRBV5-5 and TRBJ2-7 genes, is DAGVTQSPTHLIKTRGQQVTLRCSPISGHKSVSWYQQVLGQGPQFIFQYYEKEERGRGNFPDRFSARQFPNYSSELNVNALLLGDSALYLCASSLVIWAYEQYFGPGTRLTVT.